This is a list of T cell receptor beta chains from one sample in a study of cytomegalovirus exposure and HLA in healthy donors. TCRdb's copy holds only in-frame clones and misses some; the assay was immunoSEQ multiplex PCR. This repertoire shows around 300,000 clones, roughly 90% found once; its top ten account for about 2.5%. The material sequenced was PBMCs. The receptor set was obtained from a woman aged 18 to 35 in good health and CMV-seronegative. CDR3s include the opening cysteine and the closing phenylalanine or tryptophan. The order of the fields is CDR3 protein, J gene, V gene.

CDR3 protein: CASSLTGATNEKLFF
J gene: TRBJ1-4
V gene: TRBV5-1

CDR3 protein: CASSLAWTSGTDTQYF
J gene: TRBJ2-3
V gene: TRBV5-1

CDR3 protein: CASLSGTGGNGYTF
J gene: TRBJ1-2
V gene: TRBV5-6

CDR3 protein: CATSRKSGGGYQETQYF
J gene: TRBJ2-5
V gene: TRBV15

CDR3 protein: CASSPDRSAYGYTF
J gene: TRBJ1-2
V gene: TRBV11-2

CDR3 protein: CASSEPFSEAFF
J gene: TRBJ1-1
V gene: TRBV6-1

CDR3 protein: CASSSGGSPLHF
J gene: TRBJ1-6
V gene: TRBV9

CDR3 protein: CASAIGRDTEAFF
J gene: TRBJ1-1
V gene: TRBV5-1

CDR3 protein: CASRAGQGVTEAFF
J gene: TRBJ1-1
V gene: TRBV6-4

CDR3 protein: CASTPRRGNGGNSPLHF
J gene: TRBJ1-6
V gene: TRBV2

CDR3 protein: CASSVTSSGEQFF
J gene: TRBJ2-1
V gene: TRBV9

CDR3 protein: CASSLNGLMNTEAFF
J gene: TRBJ1-1
V gene: TRBV5-1

CDR3 protein: CSSSLGQGSSYNSPLHF
J gene: TRBJ1-6
V gene: TRBV7-9

CDR3 protein: CASSFSGARPANTEAFF
J gene: TRBJ1-1
V gene: TRBV27

CDR3 protein: CASSLSSGTEAFF
J gene: TRBJ1-1
V gene: TRBV7-9

CDR3 protein: CASNKNTEAFF
J gene: TRBJ1-1
V gene: TRBV19

CDR3 protein: CASSIRTGIAKNIQYF
J gene: TRBJ2-4
V gene: TRBV2

CDR3 protein: CASSPSGGATDTQYF
J gene: TRBJ2-3
V gene: TRBV6-5